These 17 T cell receptor beta chains were sequenced from one sample in a study of T cells in Graves' hyperthyroidism and ophthalmopathy. RNA transcripts were the template for amplifying TCR beta CDR3 regions. First-round RT-PCR with HTBI primers amplified the TCR CDR3 region. TCRdb reprocessed the multiplex PCR reads with MiXCR, giving one entry per CDR3 protein. The sample consists of hundreds of thousands of distinct CDR3 sequences, less than 15% of them appearing once. Sequenced: blood. These receptors were taken from a woman aged 18-35 years with Graves' hyperthyroidism.

This clonotype has at least ten counts. The chain carries TRBV20-1 and TRBJ2-5; D is perhaps TRBD1 (6 bases). From germline, CDR1 is DFQATT and CDR2 SNEGSKA (reference sequence). The V end lost 0 bases, the J end lost 4 bases, and 15 bases lay between the germline ends. The CDR3 runs to 15 residues. The CDR3 DNA is TGCAGTGCTAGAGAACAGGGCCTCACAGGAGAGACCCAGTACTTC. Its protein product is CSAREQGLTGETQYF.

This clonotype was recorded at least ten times. The chain is built from TRBV20-1 and TRBJ2-7; TRBD2 might be the D (5 bases). Trimming took 1 base from V and 0 from J, leaving 16 bases between them. CDR1 is DFQATT, CDR2 SNEGSKA, per germline (reference sequence). The CDR3 length is 16 residues. CDR3 sequence reads: CSARVLGRRSSYEQYF. The CDR3 nucleotides are TGCAGTGCTAGAGTTCTGGGCAGGAGGAGCTCCTACGAGCAGTACTTC.

This clonotype was seen at least ten times. This sequence joins TRBV7-9 and TRBJ2-1; 12 nucleotides align to TRBD2. The junction had 5 bases not matched to a gene; V was cut back by 5 bases and J by 0 bases. The CDR3 runs 17 residues. In germline, CDR1 is SEHNR, CDR2 FQNEAQ (reference sequence). CDR3 DNA sequence: TGTGCCAGCAGCCGGACTAGCGGGAAGTTCTCCTACAATGAGCAGTTCTTC. Its protein is CASSRTSGKFSYNEQFF. Using reference TRBV7-9 and TRBJ2-1 for the parts outside the CDR3, the full variable domain is DTGVSQNPRHKITKRGQNVTFRCDPISEHNRLYWYRQTLGQGPEFLTYFQNEAQLEKSRLLSDRFSAERPKGSFSTLEIQRTEQGDSAMYLCASSRTSGKFSYNEQFFGPGTRLTVL.

This clonotype has just a few counts. The rearrangement joins TRBV29-1 to TRBJ2-7; TRBD2 matches at 7 bases. Germline V gene data show CDR1 as SQVTM and CDR2 as ANQGSEA. This CDR3 comprises 18 residues. Unmatched junction bases numbered 24, after V lost 4 bases and J lost 6 bases. CDR3 region: CSVAFVGEGLGPGREQYF. Here the CDR3 DNA reads TGCAGCGTTGCATTTGTCGGGGAGGGTCTCGGTCCAGGACGCGAGCAGTACTTC.

A few counts support this clonotype. The chain is built from TRBV27 and TRBJ1-2; D unresolved. The V gene lost 4 bases and the J gene lost 6 bases, with 15 bases spanning the gap. This CDR3 is built from 14 residues. Germline assignment: CDR1 MNHEY and CDR2 SMNVEV (reference sequence). The CDR3 DNA reads as TGTGCCAGCAGTTCATCAAAGAAAAGTAATGGCTACACCTTC. Its protein is CASSSSKKSNGYTF.

This clonotype was seen ten or more times. The rearrangement uses TRBV7-2 and TRBJ2-1; TRBD2 aligns across 9 bases. V dropped 1 base and J dropped 7; count of bases not matched to a gene: 11. The CDR3 loop spans 17 amino acids. Per germline, CDR1 SGHTA and CDR2 FQGNSA. CDR3 bases: TGTGCCAGCAGCTTAGAAGGCTGGCTAGCGGGGAGGAATGAGCAGTTCTTC. The encoded protein is CASSLEGWLAGRNEQFF.

This clonotype was seen at least ten times. V is TRBV9 and J is TRBJ1-1; TRBD1 aligns across 7 bases. This CDR3 contains 14 residues. CDR1 is SGDLS and CDR2 is YYNGEE in the germline V gene. V was pared by 2 bases and J by 1 base, with 2 bases of the junction left unmatched. The CDR3 spells CASSVGTANTEAFF. CDR3 nucleotide sequence: TGTGCCAGCAGCGTCGGGACAGCGAACACTGAAGCTTTCTTT.

This clonotype appeared many times. CDR3 protein: CASSSLAAPYNEQFF. DNA for the CDR3: TGTGCCAGCAGCTCGCTAGCGGCACCCTACAATGAGCAGTTCTTC. The rearrangement links TRBV7-2 to TRBJ2-1; 7 nucleotides agree with TRBD2. The CDR3 is made up of 15 amino acids. V lost 4 bases and J lost 2; bases outside the gene matches: 5. Germline loops: CDR1 SGHTA, CDR2 FQGNSA.

The chain recombines TRBV5-4 with TRBJ2-2; D remains ambiguous. In germline, CDR1 is SGHNT, CDR2 YYREEE (reference sequence). The CDR3 contains 13 residues. V lost 4 bases and J lost 6, with 10 bases in between. CDR3 DNA: TGTGCCAGCAGCCAAAGTGGGGCCGGGGAGCTGTTTTTT. This codes for CASSQSGAGELFF.

This clonotype was seen ten or more times. The chain has TRBV30 and TRBJ1-2, with no clear D. This CDR3 is built from 11 residues. Trimming pared 8 bases from V and 4 bases from J, leaving 11 bases between. Germline V lookup: CDR1 GTSNPN, CDR2 SVGIG (reference sequence). CDR3 nucleotide sequence: TGTGCCGGAACCCTGTCCTATGGCTACACCTTC. This codes for CAGTLSYGYTF.

This clonotype was detected many times. The chain carries TRBV2 and TRBJ2-1; D might be TRBD1 or TRBD2, each matching 5 bases. The CDR3 is 14 residues long. Germline V gene sequence: CDR1 SNHLY, CDR2 FYNNEI. Trimming took off 6 bases at V and 5 bases at J, with 14 bases between the two ends. For the CDR3, the DNA is TGTGCCAGCAGGACCGGGACGGTGAACAATGAGCAGTTCTTC. It encodes CASRTGTVNNEQFF.

This clonotype occurred a few times. This chain links TRBV7-9 with TRBJ2-7; 7 bases match TRBD1. Germline CDR1 SEHNR, CDR2 FQNEAQ (reference sequence). J gave up 3 bases and V 1 base, and 9 bases lay outside the gene matches. This CDR3 comprises 16 residues. The CDR3 reads CASSLVGQGVNYEQYF. The CDR3 DNA reads TGTGCCAGCAGCTTAGTTGGTCAGGGGGTAAACTACGAGCAGTACTTC. Using reference TRBV7-9 and TRBJ2-7 for the parts outside the CDR3, the full variable domain is DTGVSQNPRHKITKRGQNVTFRCDPISEHNRLYWYRQTLGQGPEFLTYFQNEAQLEKSRLLSDRFSAERPKGSFSTLEIQRTEQGDSAMYLCASSLVGQGVNYEQYFGPGTRLTVT.

The CDR3 DNA follows: TGCGCCAGCAGTCGCCTTGTGGGGGCAGAAAAATTGAACACTGAAGCTTTCTTT. This translates into CASSRLVGAEKLNTEAFF. The rearrangement uses TRBV4-1 and TRBJ1-1; a weak D match, TRBD1 (6 bases). The CDR3 has 18 residues. Germline V gene sequence: CDR1 MGHRA, CDR2 YSYEKL. V dropped 6 bases and J dropped 0 bases, with 23 bases sitting between them.

This clonotype came up many times. In DNA, the CDR3 is TGCGCCAGCAAAGGGGGATACGAGCAGTACTTC. Translation gives CASKGGYEQYF. The chain combines TRBV5-1 with TRBJ2-7; D is perhaps TRBD1 (6 bases). In germline, CDR1 is SGHRS, CDR2 YFSETQ. This CDR3 is 11 amino acids long. With 6 bases removed from V and 4 bases from J, the gap between germline ends came to 8 bases.

At least ten counts were recorded for this clonotype. The chain has TRBV6-2 or TRBV6-3 and TRBJ2-7; 8 positions agree with TRBD2. With 7 bases clipped from V and 0 bases from J, the junction kept 8 bases outside the gene matches. In germline, CDR1 is MNHEY, CDR2 SVGEGT. This CDR3 comprises 15 residues. In nucleotides, the CDR3 is TGTGCCAGCACTCGCGCCGGGACTAGCTCCTACGAGCAGTACTTC. Translated, it gives CASTRAGTSSYEQYF.

V usage is TRBV7-9 and J usage is TRBJ2-1; no firm D call. Between the trimmed V and J ends, which lost 7 bases and 8 bases, there was a span of 18 bases. This CDR3 contains 14 residues. The V gene's germline CDR1 is SEHNR and CDR2 FQNEAQ (reference sequence). In DNA form, the CDR3 reads TGTGCCAGCATCTCTTACAGAGACATGCATGAGCAGTTCTTC. Encoded protein: CASISYRDMHEQFF.

Ten or more counts support this clonotype. This sequence joins TRBV30 and TRBJ1-5; D is undetermined. V lost 1 base, J lost 2 bases, and 9 bases lay in between. The CDR3 length is 14 residues. Germline lookup yields CDR1 GTSNPN and CDR2 SVGIG (reference sequence). CDR3 DNA: TGTGCCTGGAGTGGGAGCGTCGGCAATCAGCCCCAGCATTTT. Translation: CAWSGSVGNQPQHF.